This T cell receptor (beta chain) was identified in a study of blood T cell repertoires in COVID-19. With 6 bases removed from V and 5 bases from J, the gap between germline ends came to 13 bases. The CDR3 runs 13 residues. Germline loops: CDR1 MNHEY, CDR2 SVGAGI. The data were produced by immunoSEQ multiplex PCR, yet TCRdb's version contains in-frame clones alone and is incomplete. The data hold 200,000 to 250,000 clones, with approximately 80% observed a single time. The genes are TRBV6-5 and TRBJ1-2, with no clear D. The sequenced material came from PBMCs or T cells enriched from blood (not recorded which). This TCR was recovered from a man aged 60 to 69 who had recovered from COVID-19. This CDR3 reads CASSSGREYGYTF. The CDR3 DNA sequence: TGTGCCAGCAGCTCGGGGAGGGAGTATGGCTACACCTTC.